The rows below give T cell receptor beta chains drawn from one sample of a study of regulatory T cells in long-lasting Graves disease. MiXCR, run by TCRdb on the multiplex PCR reads, gives a single entry per CDR3 protein. This table has about 400,000 distinct CDR3 sequences, roughly 16% appearing once. The input for sequencing was peripheral blood mononuclear cells (PBMCs), taken at new diagnosis, from a patient treated with antithyroid drugs. These receptors originate from a female donor with Graves disease. The CDR3 runs from the conserved cysteine through the conserved F or W. The D gene is left open where the match is weak. The size of a clone is reported for some rows only, either as once, few or many, or as a class for expanded clones.

D gene: .
J gene: TRBJ1-6
V gene: TRBV28
clone size: many
CDR3 protein: CASSTDAFQAPNSPLHF
CDR3 DNA: TGTGCCAGCAGTACGGACGCTTTCCAGGCCCCTAATTCACCCCTCCACTTT

D gene: .
J gene: TRBJ2-7
V gene: TRBV15
clone size: many
CDR3 protein: CATSRGGIKPSEQYF
CDR3 DNA: TGTGCCACCAGCAGAGGAGGGATAAAGCCATCCGAGCAGTACTTC

D gene: .
J gene: TRBJ1-5
V gene: TRBV6-1
clone size: .
CDR3 protein: CASSEAPFGTNQPQHF
CDR3 DNA: TGTGCCAGCAGTGAAGCGCCCTTCGGAACCAATCAGCCCCAGCATTTT

D gene: TRBD1
J gene: TRBJ1-5
V gene: TRBV6-2/TRBV6-3
clone size: many
CDR3 protein: CASSYSPGTGGIQPQHF
CDR3 DNA: TGTGCCAGCAGTTACTCCCCCGGGACAGGGGGCATCCAGCCCCAGCATTTT

D gene: .
J gene: TRBJ1-2
V gene: TRBV18
clone size: .
CDR3 protein: CASSPPDGGYTF
CDR3 DNA: TGTGCCAGCTCACCGCCGGACGGGGGCTACACCTTC

D gene: .
J gene: TRBJ2-7
V gene: TRBV3-1
clone size: many
CDR3 protein: CASSQEYRRVYEQYF
CDR3 DNA: TGTGCCAGCAGCCAAGAATATCGCCGGGTCTACGAGCAGTACTTC

D gene: .
J gene: TRBJ1-1
V gene: TRBV20-1
clone size: once
CDR3 protein: CSASLQGNAEAFF
CDR3 DNA: TGCAGTGCTAGCCTTCAGGGGAACGCTGAAGCTTTCTTT

D gene: .
J gene: TRBJ1-1
V gene: TRBV12-5
clone size: .
CDR3 protein: CASGFGEGGYIRYTEAFF
CDR3 DNA: .

D gene: .
J gene: TRBJ1-1
V gene: TRBV27
clone size: .
CDR3 protein: CASTSGGLGDTEAFF
CDR3 DNA: TGTGCCAGCACCTCGGGGGGATTGGGTGATACTGAAGCTTTCTTT

D gene: .
J gene: TRBJ2-2
V gene: TRBV20-1
clone size: many
CDR3 protein: CSASDPATGELFF
CDR3 DNA: TGCAGTGCTAGTGACCCAGCGACCGGGGAGCTGTTTTTT

D gene: .
J gene: TRBJ2-7
V gene: TRBV7-3
clone size: once
CDR3 protein: CASSRRTATYEQYF
CDR3 DNA: TGTGCCAGCAGCAGGCGGACCGCTACCTACGAGCAGTACTTC

D gene: .
J gene: TRBJ2-3
V gene: TRBV7-3
clone size: .
CDR3 protein: CASSPGYQDTQYF
CDR3 DNA: TGTGCCAGCAGCCCAGGCTACCAAGATACGCAGTATTTT

D gene: .
J gene: TRBJ2-5
V gene: TRBV25-1
clone size: .
CDR3 protein: CASTRQLGETQYF
CDR3 DNA: TGTGCCAGCACAAGACAACTGGGGGAGACCCAGTACTTC

D gene: .
J gene: TRBJ2-2
V gene: TRBV12-3/TRBV12-4
clone size: few
CDR3 protein: CASSLAPVGELFF
CDR3 DNA: TGTGCCAGCAGTTTAGCACCAGTAGGGGAGCTGTTTTTT

D gene: .
J gene: TRBJ2-1
V gene: TRBV19
clone size: many
CDR3 protein: CASSPTDVGGNEQFF
CDR3 DNA: TGTGCCAGTAGCCCAACCGACGTTGGGGGAAATGAGCAGTTCTTC

D gene: .
J gene: TRBJ1-6
V gene: TRBV18
clone size: many
CDR3 protein: CASSPGHSSPLHF
CDR3 DNA: TGTGCCAGCTCACCGGGACATTCGTCACCCCTCCACTTT

D gene: TRBD2
J gene: TRBJ2-3
V gene: TRBV6-5
clone size: .
CDR3 protein: CASSYRSGGAGDTQYF
CDR3 DNA: TGTGCCAGCAGTTACCGTAGCGGGGGGGCGGGGGATACGCAGTATTTT

D gene: .
J gene: TRBJ1-5
V gene: TRBV5-1
clone size: many
CDR3 protein: CASSDTGNQPQHF
CDR3 DNA: TGCGCCAGCAGCGATACTGGGAATCAGCCCCAGCATTTT

D gene: .
J gene: TRBJ2-5
V gene: TRBV5-1
clone size: few
CDR3 protein: CASSLVAEGETQYF
CDR3 DNA: TGCGCCAGCAGCTTGGTCGCCGAAGGAGAGACCCAGTACTTC

D gene: .
J gene: TRBJ2-4
V gene: TRBV2
clone size: .
CDR3 protein: CASSSRLRAKNIQYF
CDR3 DNA: TGTGCCAGCAGTTCCCGACTCCGAGCCAAAAACATTCAGTACTTC

D gene: TRBD2
J gene: TRBJ2-3
V gene: TRBV6-2/TRBV6-3
clone size: .
CDR3 protein: CAGNWAGESDTQYF
CDR3 DNA: TGTGCCGGAAATTGGGCGGGAGAATCAGATACGCAGTATTTT

D gene: TRBD2
J gene: TRBJ2-1
V gene: TRBV13
clone size: many
CDR3 protein: CASSRTSGRHNEQFF
CDR3 DNA: TGTGCCAGCAGCCGGACTAGCGGGAGACACAATGAGCAGTTCTTC

D gene: TRBD1
J gene: TRBJ1-4
V gene: TRBV2
clone size: many
CDR3 protein: CASSFQPGTALEKLFF
CDR3 DNA: TGTGCCAGCAGTTTTCAACCCGGGACAGCCCTGGAAAAACTGTTTTTT

D gene: .
J gene: TRBJ2-1
V gene: TRBV6-2/TRBV6-3
clone size: .
CDR3 protein: CASSYSPQSSYNEQFF
CDR3 DNA: TGTGCCAGCAGTTACTCCCCGCAGAGCTCCTACAATGAGCAGTTCTTC

D gene: TRBD2
J gene: TRBJ2-5
V gene: TRBV28
clone size: many
CDR3 protein: CASSFPGPNVTGGPPETQYF
CDR3 DNA: TGTGCCAGCAGTTTCCCGGGACCCAACGTAACGGGAGGGCCCCCAGAGACCCAGTACTTC

D gene: TRBD2
J gene: TRBJ2-1
V gene: TRBV6-2/TRBV6-3
clone size: many
CDR3 protein: CASSYSRRGDNEQFF
CDR3 DNA: TGTGCCAGCAGTTACTCGAGGCGGGGGGACAATGAGCAGTTCTTC

D gene: TRBD1
J gene: TRBJ1-2
V gene: TRBV20-1
clone size: many
CDR3 protein: CSARDRQGAHYGYTF
CDR3 DNA: TGCAGTGCTAGAGATAGACAGGGGGCACACTATGGCTACACCTTC

D gene: .
J gene: TRBJ2-1
V gene: TRBV19
clone size: .
CDR3 protein: CASSYGTYNEQFF
CDR3 DNA: TGTGCCTCGAGTTATGGAACCTACAATGAGCAGTTCTTC

D gene: .
J gene: TRBJ2-7
V gene: TRBV30
clone size: few
CDR3 protein: CAWSVTGFPPYEQYF
CDR3 DNA: TGTGCCTGGAGTGTCACAGGATTTCCCCCCTACGAGCAGTACTTC